The 25 T cell receptor beta chains below all came from one sample that was sequenced in a study of T cells after yellow fever vaccination. TCRdb used MiXCR to reprocess the 5' RACE reads, holding one entry per CDR3 protein. Among around 360,000 distinct CDR3 sequences listed, roughly 11% were seen once. Material: PBMCs, obtained on the day of the first yellow fever vaccination. Source of these receptors: a man aged 18 to 29 who received the YFV17D yellow fever vaccine.

The chain employs TRBV2 and TRBJ2-2; the D is unclear. CDR3 size: 14 residues. Trimming removed 5 bases at V and 3 bases at J, with 10 bases between. Germline values: CDR1 SNHLY, CDR2 FYNNEI. The CDR3 DNA reads TGTGCCAGCAGTAGGACGGATTACACCGGGGAGCTGTTTTTT. This translates into CASSRTDYTGELFF.

The chain couples TRBV2 to TRBJ1-5; D gene uncertain. The CDR3 loop spans 11 amino acids. The V end lost 8 bases, the J end lost 3 bases, and 5 bases lay between the germline ends. The germline gives CDR1 SNHLY, CDR2 FYNNEI. The CDR3 DNA reads as TGTGCCAGCTGCGACAATCAGCCCCAGCATTTT. It yields the protein CASCDNQPQHF.

This clonotype was seen more than once but under ten times. This chain links TRBV4-3 with TRBJ1-1; 7 bases align to TRBD1. The CDR3 runs to 15 residues. With V trimmed by 4 bases and J by 7 bases, 12 bases remained unmatched. Germline V lookup: CDR1 LGHNA, CDR2 YSLEER. The CDR3 DNA is TGCGCCAGCAGCCCTAACAGGGGTTTAGGAAATGAAGCTTTCTTT. Translated, it gives CASSPNRGLGNEAFF.

Only a few counts were recorded for this clonotype. DNA for the CDR3: TGTGCCAGCTCTCCCGACAGGGGAAGCAGCAATGAGCAGTTCTTC. As protein: CASSPDRGSSNEQFF. The genes are TRBV18 and TRBJ2-1; 8 bases match TRBD1. After removal of 6 bases from V and 6 bases from J, the junction contained 10 bases not matched to a gene. Germline V gene data show CDR1 as KGHSH and CDR2 as LQKENI. The CDR3 is 15 amino acids.

The gene calls are TRBV14 and TRBJ1-2; D gene unclear. The V end was cut by 3 bases, the J end by 2 bases, with 7 bases between. Germline lookup yields CDR1 SGHDN and CDR2 FVKESK. This CDR3 is built from 13 residues. The CDR3 DNA reads as TGTGCCAGCAGCCACGGAAACAACTATGGCTACACCTTC. The encoded protein is CASSHGNNYGYTF.

This clonotype has ten or more counts. This rearrangement joins TRBV5-1 to TRBJ1-2; the match to TRBD1 covers 7 bases. In germline, CDR1 is SGHRS, CDR2 YFSETQ. V lost 4 bases, J lost 5 bases, and 5 bases stayed unmatched. The CDR3 contains 13 residues. The DNA for the CDR3 is TGCGCCAGCAGCAGGGACAGTTCGTATGGCTACACCTTC. It encodes CASSRDSSYGYTF.

This clonotype was counted between two and nine times. V is TRBV3-1 and J is TRBJ2-7, with D possibly matching TRBD2 (7 bases). CDR1 and CDR2 from the germline V gene are LGHDT and YNNKEL (reference sequence). Trimming removed 4 bases at V and 4 bases at J, with 17 bases between. The length of the CDR3 is 15 residues. DNA of the CDR3: TGTGCCAGCAGCCCCCGGGGGGCCGGTTGGTACGAGCAGTACTTC. Its protein product is CASSPRGAGWYEQYF.

The chain links TRBV4-2 to TRBJ2-6; TRBD1 matches 7 bases. V dropped 4 bases and J dropped 2; count of bases not matched to a gene: 5. In germline, CDR1 is LGHNA, CDR2 YNFKEQ. The CDR3 length is 16 residues. The CDR3 DNA sequence: TGTGCCAGCAGCCCGGGACAGCAGGCTGGGGCCAACGTCCTGACTTTC. Its translation is CASSPGQQAGANVLTF.

The V and J genes are TRBV5-1 and TRBJ2-3, with 7 bases that match TRBD1. The CDR3 has 15 residues. CDR1 and CDR2 (germline): SGHRS, YFSETQ. J lost 6 bases, V lost 4 bases, and 11 bases had no gene match. CDR3 residues: CASSTTGAELDTQYF. The CDR3 region has the DNA TGCGCCAGCAGCACCACAGGGGCAGAATTGGATACGCAGTATTTT.

This clonotype was counted only a few times. The chain employs TRBV11-2 and TRBJ2-3; TRBD2 matches at 12 bases. The CDR3 totals 18 residues. With V trimmed by 5 bases and J by 2 bases, 11 bases remained unmatched. CDR1 and CDR2 (germline): SGHAT, FQNNGV. For the CDR3, the DNA is TGTGCCAGCAGCCACGGACTAGCGGGGAGTTCCCTCACAGATACGCAGTATTTT. Translation: CASSHGLAGSSLTDTQYF.

The sample holds a few counts of this clonotype. This rearrangement joins TRBV7-2 to TRBJ2-5; TRBD2 matches 8 bases. Germline CDR1 reads SGHTA; CDR2 reads FQGNSA. V lost 1 base to trimming and J lost 4 bases; unmatched junction nucleotides: 8. The CDR3 runs 16 residues. CDR3 region: CASSLVGVSGVETQYF. Here the CDR3 DNA reads TGTGCCAGCAGCTTAGTAGGTGTTAGCGGGGTAGAGACCCAGTACTTC.

In the case of this clonotype: At one end the junction does not follow the germline gene, possibly because of a read error. The genes are TRBV10-3 and TRBJ1-1; TRBD1 aligns across 7 bases. The CDR3 runs to 14 residues. In germline, CDR1 is ENHRY, CDR2 SYGVKD. The CDR3 DNA reads TGTGCCATCGGTGACAGGGATCGCTCGGCTGAAGCTTTCTTT. Residues: CAIGDRDRSAEAFF.

The CDR3 here is CASSGGSKQGWTYEQYF. Here the CDR3 DNA reads TGCGCCAGCAGTGGAGGGTCGAAACAGGGATGGACCTACGAGCAGTACTTC. The chain carries TRBV10-2 and TRBJ2-7, with D perhaps matching TRBD1 (6 bases). Germline lookup yields CDR1 WSHSY and CDR2 SAAADI. The V and J ends lost 4 bases and 2 bases respectively, with 21 bases between them. This CDR3 spans 17 amino acids.

The chain couples TRBV12-3 or TRBV12-4 to TRBJ2-5; D could derive from TRBD1 or TRBD2 (5 bases each). The length of the CDR3 is 12 residues. The ends were cut back, 5 bases at V and 9 bases at J, with 13 bases in the middle. The CDR3 sequence is CASSAPMGAQYF. The CDR3 DNA follows: TGTGCCAGCAGTGCCCCCATGGGGGCCCAGTACTTC.

This clonotype showed up just a few times. The V call is TRBV19, the J call TRBJ2-7; a possible D gene is TRBD1 (6 bases). Germline loops: CDR1 LNHDA, CDR2 SQIVND (reference sequence). The ends were cut back, 5 bases at V and 6 bases at J, with 14 bases in the middle. This CDR3 contains 13 residues. CDR3 sequence: CASSLGHQSEQYF. CDR3 in DNA: TGTGCCAGTAGTTTGGGACACCAATCCGAGCAGTACTTC.

This clonotype occurred a few times. The gene calls are TRBV5-6 and TRBJ2-7; 14 nucleotides match TRBD2. Unmatched junction bases numbered 4, after V lost 1 base and J lost 7 bases. The germline gives CDR1 SGHDT, CDR2 YYEEEE. The CDR3 covers 15 residues. Here the CDR3 reads CASSLRLAGGQEQYF. The CDR3 DNA sequence: TGTGCCAGCAGCTTGAGACTAGCGGGGGGGCAAGAGCAGTACTTC.

The gene calls are TRBV7-9 and TRBJ2-5; D gene ambiguous. The CDR3 consists of 12 residues. Germline CDR1 is SEHNR and CDR2 is FQNEAQ (reference sequence). Trimming stripped 4 bases from V and 2 bases from J, with 5 bases between. In DNA, the CDR3 is TGTGCCAGCAGCTCGACTCAAGAGACCCAGTACTTC. Protein product: CASSSTQETQYF.

This clonotype was counted only a few times. The chain recombines TRBV11-2 with TRBJ2-6; D unclear. V was clipped by 2 bases and J by 4 bases, with 9 bases between them. The V gene's germline CDR1 is SGHAT and CDR2 FQNNGV. The CDR3 is made up of 15 amino acids. CDR3 region: CASSLFQSGANVLTF. Written as DNA, the CDR3 is TGTGCCAGCAGCTTATTCCAGTCCGGGGCCAACGTCCTGACTTTC.

The chain uses TRBV7-9 and TRBJ2-1, with TRBD1 as a possible D gene (6 bases). The CDR3 sequence is 15 residues long. CDR1 and CDR2 from the germline V gene are SEHNR and FQNEAQ (reference sequence). Trimming pared 3 bases from V and 5 bases from J, leaving 14 bases between. In DNA, the CDR3 is TGTGCCAGCAGCTTTGTGGGGGCCGGGGACAATGAGCAGTTCTTC. It codes for CASSFVGAGDNEQFF.

The rearrangement links TRBV4-1 to TRBJ2-5; TRBD2 might be the D (6 bases). The germline V and J ends were trimmed by 2 bases and 7 bases, with 20 bases remaining between them. The CDR3 spans 16 residues. Germline CDR1 reads MGHRA; CDR2 reads YSYEKL. The CDR3 sequence is CASSQRTGLLRMTQYF. CDR3 sequence (DNA): TGCGCCAGCAGCCAAAGAACGGGACTTCTGCGAATGACCCAGTACTTC.

The gene calls are TRBV6-2 or TRBV6-3 and TRBJ2-1, with TRBD2 matching 10 bases. The J segment lost 8 bases and the V segment lost 10 bases, leaving 5 bases of the junction unmatched. Germline assignment: CDR1 MNHEY and CDR2 SVGEGT. CDR3 length: 12 residues. CDR3 DNA sequence: TGTGCCACCATAGCGGGAGGCGATGAGCAGTTCTTC. Amino acids: CATIAGGDEQFF.

The J gene is TRBJ1-5, the V gene TRBV5-1; D remains unclear. Per the germline V gene, CDR1 is SGHRS and CDR2 is YFSETQ. The V and J ends lost 0 bases and 3 bases respectively, with 10 bases between them. This CDR3 is 15 amino acids long. The CDR3 loop is CASSLAGRFNQPQHF. CDR3 DNA sequence: TGCGCCAGCAGCTTGGCCGGCAGGTTCAATCAGCCCCAGCATTTT.

This clonotype has a count of ten or more. The rearrangement uses TRBV10-3 and TRBJ2-2; tentatively, D is TRBD1 (5 bases). The V gene lost 0 bases and the J gene lost 0 bases, with 5 bases spanning the gap. Per the germline V gene, CDR1 is ENHRY and CDR2 is SYGVKD. The CDR3 runs 15 residues. The CDR3 nucleotides read TGTGCCATCAGTGAGTCGGGGCCGAACACCGGGGAGCTGTTTTTT. Translating gives CAISESGPNTGELFF.

The V gene is TRBV11-2, the J gene TRBJ2-5; 15 bases agree with TRBD2. The CDR3 is 16 amino acids. Germline V lookup: CDR1 SGHAT, CDR2 FQNNGV. J was trimmed by 5 bases and V by 5 bases; bases with no gene match: 6. Here the CDR3 reads CASSRTSGGAGETQYF. CDR3 DNA: TGTGCCAGCAGCCGGACTAGCGGGGGGGCCGGGGAGACCCAGTACTTC.

This clonotype showed up many times. This chain uses TRBV7-8 with TRBJ1-2; D is possibly TRBD1 (5 bases). The CDR3 has 13 residues. The V gene lost 6 bases and the J gene lost 6 bases, with 14 bases spanning the gap. CDR1 is SGHVS and CDR2 is FQNEAQ in the germline V gene. The DNA for the CDR3 is TGTGCCAGCAGACCTAGGGCAGGGAATGGCTACACCTTC. As protein: CASRPRAGNGYTF.